This T cell receptor (beta chain) was captured in a study of vaccination effects on CD4 cells after COVID-19. General study points: The study found that only 1 of 255 vaccine-induced clones from healthy vaccinees cross-reacted with common cold coronaviruses. The study got few convalescent patients and did not collect any early post-infection timepoints.

Trimming cost V 4 bases and J 2 bases; bases outside gene matches: 12. Germline CDR1 and CDR2: SGHTA and FQGNSA. This CDR3 spans 17 amino acids. On this clone itself: Its antigen remains unidentified.

Sequencing was performed with immunoSEQ multiplex PCR; in TCRdb, only in-frame clones are kept and a portion is missing. The data contain tens of thousands of clones, over 75% of them singletons. Isolating CD4+ T cells followed 9 to 11 days of culture. Participants were given two doses of BNT162b2 or mRNA-1273 vaccine. Days 3 and 7 saw half the medium replaced with IL-2 medium. This clonotype was sampled from a human donor who received a COVID-19 vaccine. The specimen was CD4+ T cells from PBMCs cultured without peptide, collected after COVID-19 vaccination. This chain joins TRBV7-2 and TRBJ2-5; 8 bases are a match to TRBD1. CDR3 loop: CASSSPVQGARQETQYF. In DNA, the CDR3 is TGTGCCAGCAGCTCCCCAGTGCAGGGGGCGCGTCAAGAGACCCAGTACTTC. The entire variable domain, with the rest obtained from reference TRBV7-2 and TRBJ2-5, is as follows: GAGVSQSPSNKVTEKGKDVELRCDPISGHTALYWYRQSLGQGLEFLIYFQGNSAPDKSGLPSDRFSAERTGGSVSTLTIQRTQQEDSAVYLCASSSPVQGARQETQYFGPGTRLLVL.